This TCR beta chain comes out of a study of blood T cell repertoires in COVID-19. Between the trimmed V and J ends, which lost 4 bases and 2 bases, there was a span of 10 bases. The CDR3 is made up of 14 amino acids. Germline CDR1 KGHSH, CDR2 LQKENI. Per the authors' pipeline: The authors estimated nucleated cell counts from reference gene primer amplification. Repertoires were generated with immunoSEQ multiplex PCR, while TCRdb's copy carries only in-frame clones and drops some. From that table come the V and J calls and clone size; the DNA was used to work out D and trimming. The sample yields some 56,000 clones, around four fifths seen once.

Material: peripheral blood. The chain employs TRBV18 and TRBJ2-3; D possibly corresponds to TRBD1 (6 bases). This sequence originates from an elderly woman with acute or convalescent COVID-19. CDR3 residues: CASSQDRNTDTQYF. CDR3 bases: TGTGCCAGCTCACAGGACAGAAACACAGATACGCAGTATTTT.